A single sample gave rise to the 4 T cell receptor beta chains below, sequenced in a study of T cells after somatic rescue of genetic block. The assay was immunoSEQ multiplex PCR, and TCRdb's table has in-frame clones only and misses some. Altogether about 120,000 clones are present, about nine tenths being singletons, with the ten largest covering less than 1.5%. Sequencing was done on a sample of peripheral blood mononuclear cells (PBMCs). The receptors here all came from a woman aged 18-29 years.

This clone was seen once. The germline gene is not matched at one end of the junction; a read error may be the cause. This sequence joins TRBV7-8 and TRBJ2-1, with D perhaps matching TRBD2 (6 bases). Germline-derived CDR1 and CDR2 are SGHVS and FQNEAQ. The CDR3 contains 13 residues. In nucleotides, the CDR3 is TGTGCCAGCAGCTTAGGGGGGGAGCTAGGGATGGTCTTC. This sequence encodes CASSLGGELGMVF.

The chain recombines TRBV11-2 with TRBJ1-5; no firm D call. Looked up from germline, CDR1 is SGHAT and CDR2 is FQNNGV. The germline V and J ends were trimmed by 0 bases and 6 bases, with 6 bases remaining between them. The CDR3 loop spans 13 amino acids. The CDR3 DNA reads as TGTGCCAGCAGCTTAGATCAGGTTCAGCCCCAGCATTTT. Protein: CASSLDQVQPQHF.

V and J are TRBV18 and TRBJ1-1; a possible D gene is TRBD1 (6 bases). The germline V gene encodes CDR1 KGHSH and CDR2 LQKENI. The CDR3 is 12 amino acids. V lost 4 bases and J lost 11, with 14 bases in between. The CDR3 is CASSRDEGGAFF. The CDR3 DNA is TGTGCCAGCTCACGAGATGAGGGGGGCGCTTTCTTT.

The chain combines TRBV27 with TRBJ2-7, with 9 bases aligning to TRBD1. This CDR3 is 16 amino acids long. Germline-derived CDR1 and CDR2 are MNHEY and SMNVEV (reference sequence). The trim removed 6 bases at V and 3 bases at J, leaving 12 bases unmatched. CDR3 sequence: CASSPRPGQGGYEQYF. DNA for the CDR3: TGTGCCAGCAGCCCTAGACCGGGACAGGGTGGCTACGAGCAGTACTTC.